This T cell receptor (beta chain) was documented in a study of CD8 T cells in ankylosing spondylitis. Study observations and caveats: Within peripheral blood, clones linked to disease were CD8+ and relatively rare. One TCR beta motif, made up of eight highly homologous variants, appeared characteristic of ankylosing spondylitis blood. Enrichment of disease-linked clones was reportedly significant in matched ankylosing spondylitis synovial fluid. There were earlier reports of some motif variants in reactive arthritis synovial fluid and blood.

This clonotype was recorded once. Its antigen is still unknown. With molecular barcodes, quantitative 5'-RACE was used to make the TCR beta libraries. TCRdb ran MiXCR on the 5' RACE reads and lists one entry per CDR3 protein. Seen here are about 800,000 distinct CDR3 sequences, about 12% observed once, and the top ten hold roughly 0.51%. Germline assignment: CDR1 MNHEY and CDR2 SMNVEV (reference sequence). Trimming pared 5 bases from V and 2 bases from J, leaving 16 bases between. The CDR3 sequence is 15 residues long. The V call is TRBV27, the J call TRBJ2-7, with D possibly TRBD1 on 6 matching bases. The specimen was blood, either unsorted or a sorted T cell fraction (not recorded which). The TCR sequence derives from a male donor with ankylosing spondylitis. CDR3 loop: CASSLRQVGAYEQYF. Here the CDR3 DNA reads TGTGCCAGCAGTCTTAGACAGGTGGGAGCCTACGAGCAGTACTTC.